This T cell receptor beta chain was documented in a study of blood T cell repertoires in COVID-19. Study-level background: In each case, the material was cDNA or gDNA derived from T cells, B-cell-depleted T cells, or PBMCs.

Data came from immunoSEQ multiplex PCR; TCRdb stores just in-frame clones and leaves some out. The sample comprises about 140,000 clones, 75% to 85% of which are singletons, and less than 4.5% rests with the top ten. The junction had 13 bases not matched to a gene; V was cut back by 1 base and J by 5 bases. The CDR3 covers 17 residues. Germline CDR1 reads SGDLS; CDR2 reads YYNGEE. The rearrangement uses TRBV9 and TRBJ2-7, with 9 bases matching TRBD2. The specimen sequenced was peripheral blood. This clonotype was sampled from a woman aged 80 or older with acute or convalescent COVID-19. For the CDR3, the DNA is TGTGCCAGCAGCGTATCCAGCGGGGGGTTAGAAAGTAACGAGCAGTACTTC. It yields the protein CASSVSSGGLESNEQYF.